The 32 T cell receptor beta chains reported below all come from one sample, sequenced in a study of blood T cells in healthy people across ages. Next came a second PCR, run for roughly 6 to 11 cycles, which used a sample-barcoded 5' primer along with a J-beta primer mix. MiXCR was run by TCRdb on the 5' RACE reads, yielding one entry per CDR3 protein. The sample shows 1.5 million to 2 million distinct CDR3 sequences, roughly 27% of them seen only once. Sequences were obtained from blood. The receptors were gathered from a woman aged 25-40 years in good health.

This clonotype showed up just a few times. V is TRBV20-1 and J is TRBJ2-3; 7 bases are shared with TRBD2. This CDR3 contains 15 residues. V shed 0 bases, J shed 5 bases, and the junction held 8 bases outside the gene matches. Germline values: CDR1 DFQATT, CDR2 SNEGSKA (reference sequence). The CDR3 DNA reads as TGCAGTGCTAGAGATCCGGGGGGAAGGGGAGATACGCAGTATTTT. Protein sequence: CSARDPGGRGDTQYF.

This clonotype was picked up many times. This rearrangement joins TRBV11-2 to TRBJ2-1; 7 bases match TRBD1. V dropped 6 bases and J dropped 5; count of bases not matched to a gene: 7. Germline V gene lookup returns CDR1 SGHAT and CDR2 FQNNGV. The CDR3 has 14 residues. As DNA, the CDR3 is TGTGCCAGCAGGCAGCCGGGACAGAACAATGAGCAGTTCTTC. It yields the protein CASRQPGQNNEQFF.

This clonotype was recorded many times. The V gene is TRBV28, the J gene TRBJ2-7, with 8 bases matching TRBD2. V gave up 5 bases and J gave up 5 bases; unmatched junction bases: 8. The CDR3 loop spans 14 amino acids. Germline CDR1 reads MDHEN; CDR2 reads SYDVKM. The CDR3 DNA sequence: TGTGCCAGCAGTCCCAGCGGGGGATCGGACGAGCAGTACTTC. Its translation: CASSPSGGSDEQYF.

This chain links TRBV6-6 with TRBJ1-4; TRBD1 matches 11 bases. The V segment lost 3 bases and the J segment 7 bases; nucleotides outside the gene matches: 10. The germline V gene has CDR1 MNHNY and CDR2 SVGAGI (reference sequence). The CDR3 length is 17 residues. This CDR3 reads CASSYPGTGGSSEKLFF. The DNA for the CDR3 is TGTGCCAGCAGTTATCCCGGGACAGGGGGTTCGAGTGAAAAACTGTTTTTT.

The chain employs TRBV20-1 and TRBJ2-7; D not resolved. The germline CDR1 and CDR2 sequences are DFQATT and SNEGSKA (reference sequence). Between the trimmed V and J ends, which lost 5 bases and 1 base, there was a span of 21 bases. The CDR3 is 16 residues long. CDR3 region: CSAGSPQDPVSYEQYF. Here the CDR3 DNA reads TGCAGTGCTGGGTCCCCCCAGGACCCAGTATCCTACGAGCAGTACTTC.

This clonotype was counted a few times. The chain employs TRBV7-2 and TRBJ2-1, with 11 nucleotides matching TRBD2. CDR1 SGHTA and CDR2 FQGNSA come from the germline V gene. The CDR3 has 16 residues. With V trimmed by 5 bases and J by 8 bases, 11 bases remained unmatched. The CDR3 reads CASSARTSGRRDEQFF. The CDR3 bases are TGTGCCAGCAGCGCTCGTACTAGCGGGAGAAGGGATGAGCAGTTCTTC.

Details on this clonotype: The junction and the germline gene differ at one end; a read error may be behind it. The chain is built from TRBV7-8 and TRBJ2-3; 10 nucleotides align to TRBD2. Germline assignment: CDR1 SGHVS and CDR2 FQNEAQ. The CDR3 sequence is 18 residues long. The CDR3 nucleotides read TGTGCCGGCAGCTCACCCCTGTGGCTAGCGGGAGGCACAGATACGCAGTATTTT. Translation: CAGSSPLWLAGGTDTQYF.

The gene calls are TRBV20-1 and TRBJ2-7; 12 positions match TRBD2. The CDR3 length is 15 residues. J lost 1 base, V lost 1 base, and 2 bases had no gene match. From germline, CDR1 is DFQATT and CDR2 SNEGSKA (reference sequence). The CDR3 sequence: CSARGLAGESYEQYF. For the CDR3, the DNA is TGCAGTGCTAGAGGACTAGCGGGAGAATCCTACGAGCAGTACTTC.

In its sample, this clonotype was seen a few times. The genes are TRBV12-3 or TRBV12-4 and TRBJ2-3; the match to TRBD2 covers 10 bases. The CDR3 is 15 residues long. V lost 4 bases, J lost 4 bases, and 5 bases stayed unmatched. The CDR3 sequence is CASSSSGRAPDTQYF. The CDR3, as DNA: TGTGCCAGCAGTTCGAGCGGGAGGGCCCCAGATACGCAGTATTTT.

The chain links TRBV5-1 to TRBJ2-1; TRBD2 aligns across 13 bases. Looked up from germline, CDR1 is SGHRS and CDR2 is YFSETQ. After removal of 0 bases from V and 12 bases from J, the junction contained 9 bases not matched to a gene. The length of the CDR3 is 16 residues. Here the CDR3 reads CASSLAPTSGGVAQFF. CDR3 DNA: TGCGCCAGCAGCTTGGCCCCAACTAGCGGGGGGGTCGCGCAGTTCTTC.

This chain links TRBV2 with TRBJ2-6, with D unclear. Germline loops: CDR1 SNHLY, CDR2 FYNNEI. V shed 10 bases and J shed 3 bases, with 10 bases lying between them. The length of the CDR3 is 13 residues. The CDR3 sequence: CATILFGANVLTF. The DNA of the CDR3 is TGTGCCACCATTCTTTTTGGGGCCAACGTCCTGACTTTC.

This clonotype was picked up many times. The genes are TRBV7-9 and TRBJ2-5; 7 nucleotides agree with TRBD2. The CDR3 totals 13 residues. Germline CDR1 and CDR2: SEHNR and FQNEAQ (reference sequence). Losses at the gene ends were 5 bases for V and 5 bases for J; bases not matched to a gene: 5. CDR3 DNA: TGTGCCAGCAGCCTCCGACTAGCTGAGACCCAGTACTTC. Its protein is CASSLRLAETQYF.

This clonotype is a singleton in its sample. The chain combines TRBV7-2 with TRBJ2-2; D gene uncertain. Germline lookup yields CDR1 SGHTA and CDR2 FQGNSA. V was shortened by 5 bases and J by 2 bases, with 18 bases between the two germline ends. CDR3 size: 17 residues. CDR3 sequence (DNA): TGTGCCAGCAGCCCGCACCGGGTCCTCTTAAACACCGGGGAGCTGTTTTTT. It yields the protein CASSPHRVLLNTGELFF.

The chain employs TRBV28 and TRBJ2-7; D is perhaps TRBD1 or TRBD2 (5 bases each). CDR3 length: 14 amino acids. V was cut by 5 bases and J by 3 bases, with 14 bases left in between. CDR1 MDHEN and CDR2 SYDVKM come from the germline V gene. The CDR3: CASSVYRGRYEQYF. CDR3 sequence (DNA): TGTGCCAGCAGTGTCTACCGGGGCCGCTACGAGCAGTACTTC. The full variable domain, with the rest looked up from reference TRBV28 and TRBJ2-7, is DVKVTQSSRYLVKRTGEKVFLECVQDMDHENMFWYRQDPGLGLRLIYFSYDVKMKEKGDIPEGYSVSREKKERFSLILESASTNQTSMYLCASSVYRGRYEQYFGPGTRLTVT.

This chain connects TRBV28 to TRBJ2-5, with 7 nucleotides matching TRBD2. Trimming at V came to 5 bases and at J to 1 base, leaving 13 bases not matched to a gene. CDR3 length equals 17 residues. CDR1 and CDR2 (germline): MDHEN, SYDVKM. The CDR3 nucleotides are TGTGCCAGCAGTAGCTCGTTGGCGGGGGTCGTCCAAGAGACCCAGTACTTC. This translates into CASSSSLAGVVQETQYF.

This clonotype was detected only a few times. The V gene is TRBV4-1, the J gene TRBJ2-1; D gene uncertain. Germline V gives CDR1 MGHRA, CDR2 YSYEKL. Trimming cost V 0 bases and J 0 bases, with 9 bases left between them. The CDR3 covers 16 residues. CDR3 amino acids: CASSQEGLDSYNEQFF. In nucleotides, the CDR3 is TGCGCCAGCAGCCAAGAGGGCCTTGACTCCTACAATGAGCAGTTCTTC.

This clonotype appeared many times. V and J are TRBV20-1 and TRBJ2-7, with 11 bases matching TRBD1. The CDR3 consists of 14 residues. Unmatched junction bases numbered 7, after V lost 2 bases and J lost 7 bases. Germline CDR1 DFQATT, CDR2 SNEGSKA (reference sequence). The DNA for the CDR3 is TGCAGTGCTAGATCCCGGACAGGGGGCTGGGAGCAGTACTTC. Its translation is CSARSRTGGWEQYF.

The chain combines TRBV18 with TRBJ2-3; 7 bases are a match to TRBD2. The V segment lost 3 bases and the J segment 4 bases; nucleotides outside the gene matches: 7. The CDR3 consists of 15 residues. Germline loops: CDR1 KGHSH, CDR2 LQKENI. This chain's CDR3 is CASSPSREGSDTQYF. CDR3 nucleotide sequence: TGTGCCAGCTCACCGAGCAGGGAGGGATCAGATACGCAGTATTTT.

This clonotype was counted a few times. The chain links TRBV11-2 to TRBJ2-5; D not resolved. From germline, CDR1 is SGHAT and CDR2 FQNNGV. CDR3 length: 13 amino acids. Trimming took off 1 base at V and 5 bases at J, with 8 bases between the two ends. CDR3 loop: CASSLARWETQYF. The CDR3 bases are TGTGCCAGCAGCTTAGCCAGATGGGAGACCCAGTACTTC.

Written as DNA, the CDR3 is TGCAGTGCCCCCGACAGCACAATTAATGAAAAACTGTTTTTT. This sequence encodes CSAPDSTINEKLFF. The chain employs TRBV20-1 and TRBJ1-4; the D gene is possibly TRBD1 (5 bases). In germline, CDR1 is DFQATT, CDR2 SNEGSKA (reference sequence). The CDR3 is 14 residues long. Trimming pared 6 bases from V and 4 bases from J, leaving 15 bases between.

This clonotype was detected a few times. The chain has TRBV7-2 and TRBJ2-1; 8 bases map to TRBD1. The germline gives CDR1 SGHTA, CDR2 FQGNSA. V lost 1 base and J lost 8; bases outside the gene matches: 13. The CDR3 covers 17 residues. The CDR3 coding sequence is TGTGCCAGCAGCTTAGAGGCAGGGGGCGTACTCAGGGATGAGCAGTTCTTC. Translating it yields CASSLEAGGVLRDEQFF.

This clonotype turned up a few times. The genes are TRBV3-1 and TRBJ2-5; D not certain. The J call could be wrong; TRBJ2-4 is a better fit for the DNA end. The CDR3 extends over 15 amino acids. In germline, CDR1 is LGHDT, CDR2 YNNKEL (reference sequence). For the CDR3, the DNA is TGTGCCAGCAGCCAAGAAGGGTCAAGATATGCCATTCAGTACTTC. Protein sequence: CASSQEGSRYAIQYF.

The rearrangement uses TRBV6-2 or TRBV6-3 and TRBJ1-6, with 7 positions matching TRBD1. This CDR3 is built from 14 residues. V was clipped by 6 bases and J by 10 bases; unmatched bases: 9. Germline V gene data show CDR1 as MNHEY and CDR2 as SVGEGT. The CDR3 DNA is TGTGCCAGCAGAAACGTCAGGGGGGGGTCACCCCTCCACTTT. Translating it yields CASRNVRGGSPLHF.

This clonotype was seen many times. V gene TRBV20-1 combines with J gene TRBJ2-7; TRBD1 might be the D (7 bases). CDR1 and CDR2 (germline): DFQATT, SNEGSKA (reference sequence). The CDR3 extends over 15 amino acids. Trimming pared 5 bases from V and 0 bases from J, leaving 17 bases between. DNA for the CDR3: TGCAGTGCTGGAGGGACAGCCCGTAACTCCTACGAGCAGTACTTC. Encoded protein: CSAGGTARNSYEQYF.

This clonotype was seen at least ten times. This rearrangement joins TRBV14 to TRBJ2-5; the D is unclear. Trimming cost V 1 base and J 5 bases, with 11 bases left between them. The CDR3 contains 14 residues. Germline V gene lookup returns CDR1 SGHDN and CDR2 FVKESK. This CDR3 reads CASSQVSSGETQYF. In nucleotides, the CDR3 is TGTGCCAGCAGCCAAGTTTCCTCGGGTGAGACCCAGTACTTC.

This clonotype was found a few times. The chain links TRBV6-2 or TRBV6-3 to TRBJ2-1, with 8 positions matching TRBD2. Germline V gives CDR1 MNHEY, CDR2 SVGEGT. There are 13 residues in the CDR3. J gave up 9 bases and V 4 bases, and 5 bases lay outside the gene matches. CDR3 in DNA: TGTGCCAGCAGTTTCACCGGGACTAGTGAGCAGTTCTTC. This gives the protein CASSFTGTSEQFF.

The chain carries TRBV5-1 and TRBJ2-1; D is unclear. Germline values: CDR1 SGHRS, CDR2 YFSETQ. The CDR3 spans 16 residues. V lost 0 bases and J lost 0, with 10 bases in between. In DNA, the CDR3 is TGCGCCAGCAGCTTGGAGATACTAAGCTCCTACAATGAGCAGTTCTTC. Translating it yields CASSLEILSSYNEQFF.

The genes are TRBV10-1 and TRBJ2-1; TRBD2 agrees at 9 bases. The CDR3 extends over 15 amino acids. In germline, CDR1 is WNHNN, CDR2 SYGVQD (reference sequence). With V trimmed by 4 bases and J by 7 bases, 8 bases remained unmatched. This chain's CDR3 is CASSARRGGINEQFF. The CDR3 DNA sequence: TGCGCCAGCAGTGCGAGGCGGGGGGGCATTAATGAGCAGTTCTTC.

This clonotype was picked up a small number of times. The rearrangement uses TRBV27 and TRBJ1-5; 12 positions match TRBD1. This CDR3 has 16 amino acids. Trimming took 5 bases from V and 5 from J; bases not matched to a gene: 7. From germline, CDR1 is MNHEY and CDR2 SMNVEV (reference sequence). The CDR3: CASSPSGQGAYQPQHF. As DNA, the CDR3 is TGTGCCAGCAGTCCCTCGGGACAGGGGGCCTATCAGCCCCAGCATTTT.

This clonotype was counted only a few times. The chain employs TRBV6-6 and TRBJ2-7, with TRBD2 identical over 9 bases. The junction had 8 bases not matched to a gene; V was cut back by 8 bases and J by 3 bases. CDR1 is MNHNY, CDR2 SVGAGI, per germline (reference sequence). CDR3 length equals 14 residues. The CDR3 reads CASGTSSLHYEQYV. In DNA, the CDR3 is TGTGCCAGCGGGACTAGCTCCCTCCACTACGAGCAGTACGTC.

This clonotype was counted a few times. This chain joins TRBV5-6 and TRBJ2-3; TRBD2 might be the D (7 bases). V was clipped by 6 bases and J by 4 bases, with 15 bases between them. This CDR3 is 14 amino acids long. CDR1 and CDR2 from the germline V gene are SGHDT and YYEEEE. The DNA for the CDR3 is TGTGCCAGCATCCACCGGGGGGCCCCAGATACGCAGTATTTT. Translated, it gives CASIHRGAPDTQYF.

This chain uses TRBV11-2 with TRBJ2-1; 7 bases line up with TRBD1. The V gene end was trimmed by 5 bases and the J gene end by 6 bases; junction bases not matched to a gene: 7. From germline, CDR1 is SGHAT and CDR2 FQNNGV. This CDR3 spans 14 amino acids. CDR3 bases: TGTGCCAGCAGCGAATCCGACAGGGCCAATGAGCAGTTCTTC. This codes for CASSESDRANEQFF. Full variable domain (rest looked up from reference TRBV11-2 and TRBJ2-1): EAGVAQSPRYKIIEKRQSVAFWCNPISGHATLYWYQQILGQGPKLLIQFQNNGVVDDSQLPKDRFSAERLKGVDSTLKIQPAKLEDSAVYLCASSESDRANEQFFGPGTRLTVL.